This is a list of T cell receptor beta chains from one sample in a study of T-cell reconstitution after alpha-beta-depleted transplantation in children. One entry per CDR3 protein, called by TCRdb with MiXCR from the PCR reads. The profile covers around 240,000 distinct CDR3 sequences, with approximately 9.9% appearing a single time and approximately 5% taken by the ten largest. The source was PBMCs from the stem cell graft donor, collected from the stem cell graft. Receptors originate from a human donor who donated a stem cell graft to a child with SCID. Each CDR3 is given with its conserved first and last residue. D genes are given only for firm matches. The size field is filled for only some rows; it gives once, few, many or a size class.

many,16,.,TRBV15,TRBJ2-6,TGTGCCACCAGCAGAGATCGGAGCTCTGGGGCCAACGTCCTGACTTTC,CATSRDRSSGANVLTF
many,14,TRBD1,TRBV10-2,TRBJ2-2,TGCGCCACGCCCGGGACAGGGAACACCGGGGAGCTGTTTTTT,CATPGTGNTGELFF
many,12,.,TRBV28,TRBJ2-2,TGTGCCAGCAACAGAATACCCGGGGAGCTGTTTTTT,CASNRIPGELFF
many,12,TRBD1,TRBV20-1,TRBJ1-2,TGCAGTGTGCGGGACAGGGGATATGGCTACACCTTC,CSVRDRGYGYTF
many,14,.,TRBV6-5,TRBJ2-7,TGTGCCAGCAGTTACTCTGGGGGTGGGTACGAGCAGTACTTC,CASSYSGGGYEQYF
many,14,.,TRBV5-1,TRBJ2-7,TGCGCCAGCAGCCCCGGGACATTTTCCTACGAGCAGTACTTC,CASSPGTFSYEQYF
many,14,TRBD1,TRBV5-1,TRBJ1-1,TGCGCCAGCAGCACAAGACAGGGAACCACTGAAGCTTTCTTT,CASSTRQGTTEAFF
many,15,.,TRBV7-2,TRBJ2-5,TGTGCCAGCAGCTTAACAGGGACCATGTTCGAGACCCAGTACTTC,CASSLTGTMFETQYF
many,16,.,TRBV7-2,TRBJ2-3,TGTGCCAGCAGCTTAGTTTTTTATCGTAGCGTCGATACGCAGTATTTT,CASSLVFYRSVDTQYF
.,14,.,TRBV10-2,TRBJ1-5,TGCGCCAGCAGTGACGACGGGAACAATCAGCCCCAGCATTTT,CASSDDGNNQPQHF
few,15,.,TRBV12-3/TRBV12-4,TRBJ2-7,TGTGCCAGCAGTTTAGTTGCAGGGTCTTCCTACGAGCAGTACTTC,CASSLVAGSSYEQYF
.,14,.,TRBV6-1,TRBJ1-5,TGTGCCAGCGGAGGACAACAGAGCAATCAGCCCCAGCATTTT,CASGGQQSNQPQHF
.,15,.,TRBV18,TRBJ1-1,TGTGCCAGCTCGGCAGACAGGAACATTAACACTGAAGCTTTCTTT,CASSADRNINTEAFF
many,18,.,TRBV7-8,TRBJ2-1,TGTGCCAGCAGCCTAAGGGGCATGTTAGGGGGTCCTTACAATGAGCAGTTCTTC,CASSLRGMLGGPYNEQFF
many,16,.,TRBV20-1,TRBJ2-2,TGCAGTGCTAGAAACCCCGGGACGAGGAACACCGGGGAGCTGTTTTTT,CSARNPGTRNTGELFF
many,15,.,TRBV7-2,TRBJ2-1,TGTGCCAGCAGCTTAGCGGGGGTGCCCTACAATGAGCAGTTCTTC,CASSLAGVPYNEQFF
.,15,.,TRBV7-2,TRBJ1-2,TGTGCCAGCAGCTTAGCTGGGGGCATGTGGTATGGCTACACCTTC,CASSLAGGMWYGYTF
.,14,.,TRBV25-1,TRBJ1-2,TGTGCCAGCAGTGCAGACAGGAACACCTATGGCTACACCTTC,CASSADRNTYGYTF
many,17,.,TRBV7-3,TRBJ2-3,TGTGCCAGCAGCGAAGGGGGGGGCATAACTAGCACAGATACGCAGTATTTT,CASSEGGGITSTDTQYF
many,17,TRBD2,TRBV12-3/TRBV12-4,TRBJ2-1,TGTGCCAGCAGCCATGGACTAGCGGGCCTAACAGACAATGAGCAGTTCTTC,CASSHGLAGLTDNEQFF
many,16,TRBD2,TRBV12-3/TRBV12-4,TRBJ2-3,TGTGCCAGCAGCCGCCGACTAGCGGGGCGCACAGATACGCAGTATTTT,CASSRRLAGRTDTQYF
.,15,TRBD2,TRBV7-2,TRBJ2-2,TGTGCCAGCAGCGGACTAGCGGTGAACACCGGGGAGCTGTTTTTT,CASSGLAVNTGELFF
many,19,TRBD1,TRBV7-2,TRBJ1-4,TGTGCCAGCAGCTTAGCGCTCAGGGGGCGCGTCATAGGTTCGGAAAAACTGTTTTTT,CASSLALRGRVIGSEKLFF
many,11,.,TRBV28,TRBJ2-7,TGTGCCAGCAGTTCAATCCACGAGCAGTACTTC,CASSSIHEQYF
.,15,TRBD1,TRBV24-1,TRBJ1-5,TGTGCCACCAGTGATTCCCAGGGGGCGAAACAGCCCCAGCATTTT,CATSDSQGAKQPQHF
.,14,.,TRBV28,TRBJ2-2,TGTGCCAGCCGCCCAGGACTCACCACCGGGGAGCTGTTTTTT,CASRPGLTTGELFF
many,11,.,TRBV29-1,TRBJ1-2,TGCAGCGTTGAAGATGGGGCAGGGTACACCTTC,CSVEDGAGYTF
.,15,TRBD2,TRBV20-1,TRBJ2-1,TGCAGTGCTAGGGCTTTGCGGGGGGGCCAGAGTGAGCAGTTCTTC,CSARALRGGQSEQFF
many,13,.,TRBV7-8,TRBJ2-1,TGTGCCAGCAGCTTAGAAGAGGGAACCGAGCAGTTCTTC,CASSLEEGTEQFF
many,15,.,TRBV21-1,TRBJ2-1,TGTGCCAGCAGCAAAACGAGGAGCTCCTACAATGAGCAGTTCTTC,CASSKTRSSYNEQFF
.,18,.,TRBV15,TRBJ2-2,TGTGCCACCAGCAGAGAATATTTCCGGGACAAAAACACCGGGGAGCTGTTTTTT,CATSREYFRDKNTGELFF
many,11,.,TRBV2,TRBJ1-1,TGTGCCAGCAACCCGTTCACTGAAGCTTTCTTT,CASNPFTEAFF
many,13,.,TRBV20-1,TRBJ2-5,TGCAGTGCTAGAACGGACAAAGGGGAGACCCAGTACTTC,CSARTDKGETQYF
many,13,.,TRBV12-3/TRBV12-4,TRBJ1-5,TGTGCCAGCAGTTTGGGTAACAATCAGCCCCAGCATTTT,CASSLGNNQPQHF
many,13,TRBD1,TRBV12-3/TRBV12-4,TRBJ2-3,TGTGCCAGCAGCGAACCGGGGACAGGGGCATTATATTTT,CASSEPGTGALYF
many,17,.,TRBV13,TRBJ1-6,TGTGCCAGCAGCTCTCGGTCTAGGACAGTCTATAATTCACCCCTCCACTTT,CASSSRSRTVYNSPLHF
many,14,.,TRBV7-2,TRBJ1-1,TGTGCCAGCAGCTTAGGGCTGGGAGGCGGTGAAGCTTTCTTT,CASSLGLGGGEAFF
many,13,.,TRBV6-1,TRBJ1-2,TGTGCCAGCACCCTGACAATGAACTATGGCTACACCTTC,CASTLTMNYGYTF
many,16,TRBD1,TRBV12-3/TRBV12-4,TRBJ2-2,TGTGCCAGCAGTTTAGCGACGCAGGGGGCAGGCGGGGAGCTGTTTTTT,CASSLATQGAGGELFF
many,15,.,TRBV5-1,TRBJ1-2,TGCGCCAGCAGCTTGGCGGTCTCGCCCCAAGGCGGCTACACCTTC,CASSLAVSPQGGYTF
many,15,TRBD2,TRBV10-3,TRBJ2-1,TGTGCCATCAGGAGGACTAGCGGGGGGGCGAATGAGCAGTTCTTC,CAIRRTSGGANEQFF
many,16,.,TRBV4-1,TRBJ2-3,TGCGCCAGCAGCCAAGTCTCTGGCGGGAGCACAGATACGCAGTATTTT,CASSQVSGGSTDTQYF
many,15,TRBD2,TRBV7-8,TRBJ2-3,TGTGCCAGCAGCTTTAGCGGGGGGCCAAAAGATACGCAGTATTTT,CASSFSGGPKDTQYF
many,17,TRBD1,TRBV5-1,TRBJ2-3,TGCGCCAGCAGCCCCTGGACAGGGGGGCACAGCACAGATACGCAGTATTTT,CASSPWTGGHSTDTQYF
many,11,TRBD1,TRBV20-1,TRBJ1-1,TGCAGTGCTTCGACAGGGCTGTTGGCTTTCTTT,CSASTGLLAFF